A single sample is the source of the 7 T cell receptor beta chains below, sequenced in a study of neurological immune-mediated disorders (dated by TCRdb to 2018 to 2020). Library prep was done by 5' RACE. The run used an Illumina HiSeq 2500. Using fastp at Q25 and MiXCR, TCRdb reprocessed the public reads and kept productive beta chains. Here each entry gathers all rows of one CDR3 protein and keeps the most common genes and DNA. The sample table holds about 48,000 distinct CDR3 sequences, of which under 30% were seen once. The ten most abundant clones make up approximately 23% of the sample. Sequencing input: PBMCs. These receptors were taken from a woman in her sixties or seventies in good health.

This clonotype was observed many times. The CDR3 region is CASSLGGVGELFF. Written as DNA, the CDR3 is TGTGCCAGCAGCTTAGGAGGAGTCGGGGAGCTGTTTTTT. The gene calls are TRBV7-9 and TRBJ2-2; D remains ambiguous. CDR1 and CDR2 (germline): SEHNR, FQNEAQ (reference sequence). The CDR3 runs to 13 residues. V shed 1 base and J shed 7 bases, with 7 bases lying between them.

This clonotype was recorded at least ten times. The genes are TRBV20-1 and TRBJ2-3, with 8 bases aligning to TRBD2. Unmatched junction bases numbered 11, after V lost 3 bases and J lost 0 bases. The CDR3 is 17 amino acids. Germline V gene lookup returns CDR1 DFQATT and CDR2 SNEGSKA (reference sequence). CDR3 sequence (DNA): TGCAGTGCTAGTCGGCTAGCGGGCCTTACTAGCACAGATACGCAGTATTTT. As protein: CSASRLAGLTSTDTQYF.

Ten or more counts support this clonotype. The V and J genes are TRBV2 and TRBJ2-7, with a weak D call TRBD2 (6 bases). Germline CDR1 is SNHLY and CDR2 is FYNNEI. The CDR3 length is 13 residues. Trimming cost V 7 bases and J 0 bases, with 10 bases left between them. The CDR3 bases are TGTGCCAGCAATACCGGGAGCTCCTACGAGCAGTACTTC. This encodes CASNTGSSYEQYF.

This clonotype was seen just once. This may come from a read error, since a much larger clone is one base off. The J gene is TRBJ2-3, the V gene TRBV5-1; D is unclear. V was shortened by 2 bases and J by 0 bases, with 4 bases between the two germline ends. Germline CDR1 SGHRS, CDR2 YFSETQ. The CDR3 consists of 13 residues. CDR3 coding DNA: TGCGCCAGCAGCTTCCCCAGCACAGATACGCAGTATTTT. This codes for CASSFPSTDTQYF.

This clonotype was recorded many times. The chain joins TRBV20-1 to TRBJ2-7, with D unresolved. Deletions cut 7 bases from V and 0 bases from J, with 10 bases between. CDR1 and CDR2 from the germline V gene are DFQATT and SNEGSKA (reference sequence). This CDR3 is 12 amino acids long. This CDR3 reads CSGMADSYEQYF. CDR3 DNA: TGCAGTGGCATGGCAGACTCCTACGAGCAGTACTTC.

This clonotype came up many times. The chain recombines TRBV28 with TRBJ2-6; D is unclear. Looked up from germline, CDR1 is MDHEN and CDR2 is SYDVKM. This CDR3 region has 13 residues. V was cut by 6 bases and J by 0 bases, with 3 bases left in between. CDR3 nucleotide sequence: TGTGCCAGCAGAGGCTCTGGGGCCAACGTCCTGACTTTC. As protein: CASRGSGANVLTF.

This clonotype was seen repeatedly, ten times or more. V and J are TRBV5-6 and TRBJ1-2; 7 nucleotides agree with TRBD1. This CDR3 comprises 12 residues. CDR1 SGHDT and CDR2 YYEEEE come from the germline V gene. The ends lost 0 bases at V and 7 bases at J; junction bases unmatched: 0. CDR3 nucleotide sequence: TGTGCCAGCAGCTTGGACAGGGGTGGCTACACCTTC. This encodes CASSLDRGGYTF.